Shown below are 25 T cell receptor beta chains from a single sample sequenced in a study of T cells after yellow fever vaccination. TCRdb re-analysed the 5' RACE reads in MiXCR, keeping a single row per CDR3 protein. The table includes some 320,000 distinct CDR3 sequences, over 3.5% detected once. The sample consisted of PBMCs, taken 5 days after the yellow fever booster vaccination. The receptors were sampled from a man aged 18-30 years who received the YFV17D yellow fever vaccine.

The rearrangement links TRBV6-1 to TRBJ1-6; D may be TRBD1 (5 bases). The length of the CDR3 is 17 residues. Germline CDR1 is MNHNS and CDR2 is SASEGT. The V and J ends lost 3 bases and 3 bases respectively, with 15 bases between them. CDR3 sequence reads: CASSEESRGGYNSPLHF. The DNA of the CDR3 is TGTGCCAGCAGTGAGGAGAGTCGGGGGGGCTATAATTCACCCCTCCACTTT.

The CDR3 is CASSLDRAAYEQYF. In DNA form, the CDR3 reads TGTGCCAGCAGTCTAGACAGGGCGGCCTACGAGCAGTACTTC. The chain carries TRBV6-6 and TRBJ2-7, with 7 positions matching TRBD1. In germline, CDR1 is MNHNY, CDR2 SVGAGI (reference sequence). Trimming at V came to 5 bases and at J to 2 bases, leaving 6 bases not matched to a gene. CDR3 length: 14 amino acids.

In this sample, this clonotype turned up a few times. The chain carries TRBV14 and TRBJ1-2, with D uncertain. CDR1 is SGHDN and CDR2 is FVKESK in the germline V gene. This CDR3 region has 16 residues. V lost 2 bases to trimming and J lost 4 bases, with 17 bases between them. The CDR3 region has the DNA TGTGCCAGCAGCCAATTATATAACACAGAAATCTATGGCTACACCTTC. Its protein product is CASSQLYNTEIYGYTF.

This clonotype was counted many times. V usage is TRBV5-1 and J usage is TRBJ2-5; TRBD2 might be the D (5 bases). The CDR3 consists of 15 residues. Trimming left V 0 bases short and J 5 bases short, with 14 bases between. Germline V lookup: CDR1 SGHRS, CDR2 YFSETQ. CDR3 amino acids: CASSLAAVPGETQYF. The CDR3 bases are TGCGCCAGCAGCTTGGCCGCGGTCCCGGGGGAGACCCAGTACTTC.

This clonotype has just a few counts. The chain carries TRBV7-9 and TRBJ2-5; D uncertain. The CDR3 contains 13 residues. Germline CDR1 is SEHNR and CDR2 is FQNEAQ (reference sequence). V was clipped by 2 bases and J by 1 base, with 5 bases between them. CDR3 in amino acids: CASSLYGQETQYF. CDR3 DNA: TGTGCCAGCAGCTTATACGGCCAAGAGACCCAGTACTTC.

The chain recombines TRBV29-1 with TRBJ2-3, with 8 bases that match TRBD1. J gave up 0 bases and V 6 bases, and 5 bases lay outside the gene matches. Germline assignment: CDR1 SQVTM and CDR2 ANQGSEA. The CDR3 is made up of 14 amino acids. CDR3 sequence: CSVQYRGSTDTQYF. DNA for the CDR3: TGCAGCGTCCAATACAGGGGGAGCACAGATACGCAGTATTTT.

This clonotype has more than one count but fewer than ten. The rearrangement uses TRBV4-1 and TRBJ1-5; 7 bases are shared with TRBD1. With 4 bases clipped from V and 9 bases from J, the junction kept 12 bases outside the gene matches. CDR1 is MGHRA and CDR2 is YSYEKL in the germline V gene. CDR3 length: 15 amino acids. The chain's CDR3 is CASSLSGGGSTPQHF. The DNA for the CDR3 is TGCGCCAGCAGCCTATCCGGAGGGGGCTCAACGCCCCAGCATTTT.

This clonotype was seen a few times. The rearrangement joins TRBV7-9 to TRBJ2-1; 8 bases are a match to TRBD2. The CDR3 consists of 16 residues. CDR1 and CDR2 from the germline V gene are SEHNR and FQNEAQ (reference sequence). With 2 bases clipped from V and 8 bases from J, the junction kept 11 bases outside the gene matches. The CDR3 region is CASSLPRGGSADEQFF. The DNA for the CDR3 is TGTGCCAGCAGCTTACCTCGGGGGGGCTCCGCGGATGAGCAGTTCTTC.

This clonotype was recorded a few times. This rearrangement joins TRBV6-6 to TRBJ1-1; TRBD1 aligns across 8 bases. This CDR3 is 14 amino acids long. The germline V gene has CDR1 MNHNY and CDR2 SVGAGI (reference sequence). V shed 0 bases and J 7 bases; nucleotides not matched to a gene: 4. CDR3 coding DNA: TGTGCCAGCAGTTACTCGCCAGGGGGCTTTGAAGCTTTCTTT. Translating it yields CASSYSPGGFEAFF.

The chain has TRBV7-9 and TRBJ1-1; no definite D call. Trimming took 3 bases from V and 0 from J, leaving 8 bases between them. CDR3 length: 14 residues. Per the germline V gene, CDR1 is SEHNR and CDR2 is FQNEAQ (reference sequence). The CDR3 coding sequence is TGTGCCAGCAGCTTTACATACCTGAACACTGAAGCTTTCTTT. Protein sequence: CASSFTYLNTEAFF.

The chain has TRBV4-2 and TRBJ1-1; D is uncertain. V dropped 8 bases and J dropped 4 bases, with 14 bases sitting between them. The CDR3 runs 13 residues. Germline V gene lookup returns CDR1 LGHNA and CDR2 YNFKEQ. The CDR3 spells CASFSFRSTEAFF. The CDR3 nucleotides read TGTGCCAGCTTCTCGTTCCGGAGCACTGAAGCTTTCTTT.

This clonotype was detected many times. Here the CDR3 reads CASSPGSYTGELFF. CDR3 DNA sequence: TGTGCCAGCAGCCCCGGGAGCTACACCGGGGAGCTGTTTTTT. This chain connects TRBV7-3 to TRBJ2-2; D is perhaps TRBD2 (6 bases). The CDR3 loop spans 14 amino acids. Trimming left V 5 bases short and J 3 bases short, with 10 bases between. In germline, CDR1 is SGHTA, CDR2 FQGTGA.

This clonotype was detected only a few times. This chain connects TRBV29-1 to TRBJ2-3; 12 bases agree with TRBD2. V gave up 6 bases and J gave up 4 bases; unmatched junction bases: 14. Looked up from germline, CDR1 is SQVTM and CDR2 is ANQGSEA. The CDR3 length is 17 residues. The CDR3 DNA sequence: TGCAGCGTCCAAGGGCTAGCGGGGGGGCGGCAATCAGATACGCAGTATTTT. It translates to CSVQGLAGGRQSDTQYF.

This clonotype was detected many times. The chain carries TRBV5-1 and TRBJ1-4, with 7 bases aligning to TRBD1. The CDR3 totals 16 residues. CDR1 SGHRS and CDR2 YFSETQ come from the germline V gene. With V trimmed by 0 bases and J by 7 bases, 9 bases remained unmatched. The CDR3 protein is CASSLAQGDLSEKLFF. CDR3 nucleotides: TGCGCCAGCAGCTTGGCCCAGGGGGATCTGAGTGAAAAACTGTTTTTT. The whole variable domain, remainder taken from reference TRBV5-1 and TRBJ1-4, is KAGVTQTPRYLIKTRGQQVTLSCSPISGHRSVSWYQQTPGQGLQFLFEYFSETQRNKGNFPGRFSGRQFSNSRSEMNVSTLELGDSALYLCASSLAQGDLSEKLFFGSGTQLSVL.

The chain uses TRBV28 and TRBJ1-5; D is undetermined. V was pared by 9 bases and J by 4 bases, with 7 bases between. Germline assignment: CDR1 MDHEN and CDR2 SYDVKM. This CDR3 contains 11 residues. In DNA form, the CDR3 reads TGTGCCAGGAAGCTGAATCAGCCCCAGCATTTT. Protein sequence: CARKLNQPQHF.

V gene TRBV5-6 combines with J gene TRBJ2-2, with 8 bases aligning to TRBD1. Unmatched junction bases numbered 12, after V lost 5 bases and J lost 6 bases. Looked up from germline, CDR1 is SGHDT and CDR2 is YYEEEE. The CDR3 consists of 16 residues. Written as DNA, the CDR3 is TGTGCCAGCAGGCTTGGATGGGACAGGACCGCCGGGGAGCTGTTTTTT. Translating gives CASRLGWDRTAGELFF.

The genes are TRBV5-7 and TRBJ2-7; D is undetermined. TRBV5-7 has ORF status, its function being uncertain. V lost 3 bases and J lost 2, with 12 bases in between. The length of the CDR3 is 14 residues. CDR3 protein: CASSWPQSPYEQYV. The CDR3 nucleotides read TGTGCCAGCAGCTGGCCCCAATCTCCCTACGAGCAGTACGTC.

The chain carries TRBV20-1 and TRBJ2-2; D is ambiguous. Germline V gene lookup returns CDR1 DFQATT and CDR2 SNEGSKA (reference sequence). This CDR3 comprises 14 residues. Trimming stripped 1 base from V and 6 bases from J, with 12 bases between. The CDR3 sequence: CSARAPTFSGELFF. The CDR3 DNA reads as TGCAGTGCTAGAGCCCCGACATTTTCCGGGGAGCTGTTTTTT.

The V and J genes are TRBV12-3 or TRBV12-4 and TRBJ1-2; unclear D gene. There are 12 residues in the CDR3. V lost 3 bases to trimming and J lost 8 bases, with 10 bases between them. For the CDR3, the DNA is TGTGCCAGCAGTTTCCTAGGGTACGGCTACACCTTC. This codes for CASSFLGYGYTF.

V gene TRBV7-3 combines with J gene TRBJ2-5; D is unresolved. The length of the CDR3 is 12 residues. The germline V gene encodes CDR1 SGHTA and CDR2 FQGTGA. The V end lost 10 bases, the J end lost 2 bases, and 11 bases lay between the germline ends. CDR3 region: CATSYRQETQYF. CDR3 DNA: TGTGCCACCTCTTACAGACAAGAGACCCAGTACTTC.

The chain uses TRBV7-2 and TRBJ1-2; D remains ambiguous. Deletions cut 1 base from V and 8 bases from J, with 11 bases between. This CDR3 comprises 13 residues. The germline V gene has CDR1 SGHTA and CDR2 FQGNSA. The CDR3 DNA is TGTGCCAGCAGCTTAGAGGGTCGGAGCGGCTACACCTTC. Protein product: CASSLEGRSGYTF.

The chain carries TRBV6-2 or TRBV6-3 and TRBJ2-3; tentative D call: TRBD2 (6 bases). V shed 3 bases and J shed 1 base, with 11 bases lying between them. The CDR3 contains 15 residues. Germline assignment: CDR1 MNHEY and CDR2 SVGEGT. The CDR3 coding sequence is TGTGCCAGCAGTTATAGGCGGGGCGGCACAGATACGCAGTATTTT. Translating gives CASSYRRGGTDTQYF.

The V gene is TRBV21-1, the J gene TRBJ2-7; the table's D gene call, TRBD2, was not cross checked with the DNA. TRBV21-1 is a pseudogene segment. This CDR3 has 13 amino acids. CDR3: CASGRERWSEQYV. In DNA form, the CDR3 reads TGTGCGTCGGGGAGGGAAAGGTGGTCCGAGCAGTACGTC.

Notes on this clonotype: A much larger clone sits a single nucleotide away, making a read error possible. V and J are TRBV7-7 and TRBJ1-3; tentatively, D is TRBD1 (5 bases). CDR1 is SSHAT and CDR2 is FNYEAQ in the germline V gene (reference sequence). The CDR3 contains 17 residues. For the CDR3, the DNA is TGTGCTAGCAGCGAAGGCGCAGGGACCGACTCTGGAAACACCATATATTTT. This codes for CASSEGAGTDSGNTIYF.

The chain uses TRBV19 and TRBJ1-5, with D maybe TRBD1 (5 bases). The CDR3 is 13 residues long. V was cut by 5 bases and J by 4 bases, with 9 bases left in between. Germline values: CDR1 LNHDA, CDR2 SQIVND (reference sequence). Here the CDR3 reads CASSVEGNQPQHF. The CDR3 nucleotides are TGTGCCAGTAGTGTCGAGGGGAATCAGCCCCAGCATTTT. Full variable domain (outside the CDR3, taken from reference TRBV19 and TRBJ1-5): DGGITQSPKYLFRKEGQNVTLSCEQNLNHDAMYWYRQDPGQGLRLIYYSQIVNDFQKGDIAEGYSVSREKKESFPLTVTSAQKNPTAFYLCASSVEGNQPQHFGDGTRLSIL.